This TCR beta chain derives from a study of regulatory T cells in long-lasting Graves disease. General study results and limits: Segments TRBV28, TRBJ1-2 and TRBJ2-5 showed preferential usage in persistent disease. Persistent patients shared more public clonotypes (around 3,000) than new patients (just under 1,000). Samples came from peripheral blood alone, without thyroid tissue.

Time point meaning: persistent/refractory GD, antithyroid drugs over 5 years with positive TRAb. RNA isolated from PBMCs was used to make the TCR library. Doctors identified Graves' disease using the American Thyroid Association guidelines. This clonotype has only one observation. Its specificity is unknown. This CDR3 has 15 amino acids. Germline CDR1 reads MNHNS; CDR2 reads SASEGT. V lost 8 bases and J lost 3; bases outside the gene matches: 10. Investigators prepared the TCR beta libraries by applying iRepertoire HTBI primers and Arm-PCR of CDR3 regions. Each CDR3 protein is one row after TCRdb ran MiXCR on the multiplex PCR reads. Here the sample spans approximately 470,000 distinct CDR3 sequences, less than 25% being singletons.

This receptor was obtained from a female donor with Graves disease. This chain links TRBV6-1 with TRBJ1-5; 7 nucleotides line up with TRBD1. Sequenced material: peripheral blood mononuclear cells (PBMCs), taken when the disease was refractory, from a patient treated with antithyroid drugs. In DNA form, the CDR3 reads TGTGCCAGCGGGGCCCGGGACAGACCCAATCAGCCCCAGCATTTT. Translation: CASGARDRPNQPQHF.